The clone carrying this T cell receptor (beta chain) was picked up one time. The antigen remains unidentified. This record comes from a study of cytomegalovirus exposure and HLA in healthy donors. Study-level points and caveats: In a later analysis, a missense DCLRE1C variant was linked to TCR beta V- and J-gene trimming. Generally TCR sequences proved uncommon, though certain public TCRs appeared in numerous donors.

Amplification used 60 Vbeta primers and 13 Jbeta primers. Profiled with immunoSEQ multiplex PCR; TCRdb holds only in-frame clones, not every one. The sample yields 59,000 or so clones, over 75% seen once. This clonotype originated in a female donor in good health and CMV-seronegative. The specimen was PBMCs.

CDR3 sequence: CASSLATTGQETQYF. In DNA, the CDR3 is TGTGCCAGCAGCTTAGCGACGACAGGGCAAGAGACCCAGTACTTC. The genes are TRBV7-9 and TRBJ2-5; 7 bases map to TRBD1. The CDR3 has 15 amino acids. Germline lookup yields CDR1 SEHNR and CDR2 FQNEAQ (reference sequence). Germline trimming cut 0 bases from V and 2 bases from J; bases unmatched to any gene: 3.